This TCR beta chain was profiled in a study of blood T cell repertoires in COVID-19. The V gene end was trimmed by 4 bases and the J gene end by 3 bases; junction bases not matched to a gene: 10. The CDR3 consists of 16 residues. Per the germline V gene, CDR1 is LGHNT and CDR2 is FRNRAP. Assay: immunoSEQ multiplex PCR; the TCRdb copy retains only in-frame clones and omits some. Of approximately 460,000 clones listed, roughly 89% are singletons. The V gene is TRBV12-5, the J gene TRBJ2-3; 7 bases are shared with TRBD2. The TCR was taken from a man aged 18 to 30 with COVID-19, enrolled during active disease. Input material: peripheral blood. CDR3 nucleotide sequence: TGTGCTAGTGGTTCACCCTGGCGGGGGAGGACAGATACGCAGTATTTT. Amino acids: CASGSPWRGRTDTQYF. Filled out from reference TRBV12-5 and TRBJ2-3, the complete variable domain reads DARVTQTPRHKVTEMGQEVTMRCQPILGHNTVFWYRQTMMQGLELLAYFRNRAPLDDSGMPKDRFSAEMPDATLATLKIQPSEPRDSAVYFCASGSPWRGRTDTQYFGPGTRLTVL.